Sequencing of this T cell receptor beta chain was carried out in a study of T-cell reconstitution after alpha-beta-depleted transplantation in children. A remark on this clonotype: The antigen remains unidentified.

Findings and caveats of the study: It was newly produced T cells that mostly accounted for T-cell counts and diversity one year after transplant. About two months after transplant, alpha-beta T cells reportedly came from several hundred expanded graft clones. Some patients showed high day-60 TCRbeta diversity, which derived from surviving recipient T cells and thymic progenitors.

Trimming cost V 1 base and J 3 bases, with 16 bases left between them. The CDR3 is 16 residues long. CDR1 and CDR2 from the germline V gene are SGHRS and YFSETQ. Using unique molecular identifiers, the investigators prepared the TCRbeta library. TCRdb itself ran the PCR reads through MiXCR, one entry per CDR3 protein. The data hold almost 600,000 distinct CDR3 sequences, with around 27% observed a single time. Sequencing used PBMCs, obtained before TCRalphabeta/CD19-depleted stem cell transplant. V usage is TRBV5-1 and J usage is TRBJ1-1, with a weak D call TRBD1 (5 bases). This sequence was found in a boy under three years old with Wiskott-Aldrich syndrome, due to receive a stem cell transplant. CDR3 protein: CASSLKNSGRDTEAFF. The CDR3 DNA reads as TGCGCCAGCAGCTTGAAAAATTCAGGGCGGGACACTGAAGCTTTCTTT.